A selection of T cell receptor beta chains follows, all from one sample in a study of blood T cell repertoires in COVID-19. Repertoires were generated with immunoSEQ multiplex PCR, while TCRdb's copy carries only in-frame clones and drops some. The data contain roughly 250,000 clones, roughly nine tenths of them singletons. The sequencing input was peripheral blood. The receptor set was obtained from a woman aged 25 to 39 with COVID-19, enrolled during active disease. The CDR3 runs from the conserved cysteine through the conserved F or W. The order of the fields is V gene, J gene, CDR3 protein.

TRBV5-1,TRBJ2-2,CASSPLLAGQAGELFF
TRBV6-5,TRBJ1-5,CASPHLGGGMAQHF
TRBV30,TRBJ1-4,CAWSSGTFAEKLFF
TRBV6-1,TRBJ2-5,CASSEMAGGPETQYF
TRBV19,TRBJ2-7,CASSLAGDEQYF
TRBV4-1,TRBJ2-1,CASSQEGRGAHNEQFF
TRBV9,TRBJ2-7,CASSRTSNYEQYF
TRBV9,TRBJ1-4,CASSVGAAQVEKLFF
TRBV3-1/TRBV3-2,TRBJ2-6,CASSRGQGAGANVLTF
TRBV2,TRBJ2-5,CASRGDFKVETQYF
TRBV11-2,TRBJ1-5,CASSLSRGKDQPQHF
TRBV25-1,TRBJ2-7,CASRRVGGPYEQYF
TRBV5-6,TRBJ1-1,CASSLTQTTGTKAFF
TRBV9,TRBJ2-3,CASSVASGGFTDTQYF
TRBV12-5,TRBJ2-4,CASGFRLAGGFLAKNIQYF
TRBV11-2,TRBJ1-1,CASSLGTRVPNTEAFF
TRBV5-4,TRBJ2-7,CASSPGQNYEQYF
TRBV23-1,TRBJ2-7,CASSPNVTQGSYEQYF
TRBV14,TRBJ1-3,CASSRDRSGNTIYF
TRBV19,TRBJ2-3,CASSIPPGTYSTDTQYF
TRBV27,TRBJ2-5,CASSRNDRVETQYF
TRBV19,TRBJ2-1,CASLAGGYYNEQFF
TRBV15,TRBJ1-2,CATSRDLGTAYNYGYTF
TRBV11-1,TRBJ1-1,CASSLANALNTEAFF
TRBV24-1,TRBJ2-1,CATSDTGTGYNEQFF
TRBV11-2,TRBJ2-1,CASSFRGGRYSYNEQFF
TRBV24-1,TRBJ1-2,CATSSGVSGYTF
TRBV6-5,TRBJ2-7,CASSYSTTSPYEQYF
TRBV5-1,TRBJ2-6,CASSSPTGHSGANVLTF
TRBV6-5,TRBJ2-7,CASTGLQGAGEQYF
TRBV19,TRBJ2-1,CASSPGWRDYNEQFF